A selection of T cell receptor beta chains follows, all from one sample in a study of T cell responses to AZD1222 COVID-19 vaccine. Clones were read by immunoSEQ multiplex PCR, and TCRdb kept only the in-frame ones, dropping some. Of some 150,000 clones in the sample, 90% to 95% were seen once. Material: peripheral blood, obtained 28 days after the second AZD1222 dose. The receptors originated from an adult who received the AZD1222 COVID-19 vaccine. CDR3s include the opening cysteine and the closing phenylalanine or tryptophan. Each record gives: clone size, CDR3 length, D gene, J gene, V gene, CDR3 DNA, CDR3 protein. The D gene is left open where the match is weak. A row's size may be missing; if present it is once, few, many or a size class.

NA 17 NA TRBJ2-6 TRBV7-9 TGTGCCAGCAGCTTACTATGGGGACTCTCTGGGGCCAACGTCCTGACTTTC CASSLLWGLSGANVLTF
NA 13 NA TRBJ1-2 TRBV9 TGTGCCAGCAGCGCCGAATACAGCTATGGCTACACCTTC CASSAEYSYGYTF
NA 15 NA TRBJ2-4 TRBV2 TGTGCCAGCAGTCCCACCAGGGGAGCCAAAAACATTCAGTACTTC CASSPTRGAKNIQYF
NA 13 NA TRBJ1-1 TRBV18 TGTGCCAGCTCACCACTTTCGGACGCTGAAGCTTTCTTT CASSPLSDAEAFF
few 14 TRBD2 TRBJ2-1 TRBV27 TGTGCCAGCAGTACTAGCGGGCCCTACAATGAGCAGTTCTTC CASSTSGPYNEQFF
NA 14 NA TRBJ1-4 TRBV4-1 TGCGCCAGCAGCTCCCTGCCAACCAATGAAAAACTGTTTTTT CASSSLPTNEKLFF
once 16 TRBD1 TRBJ1-3 TRBV4-1 TGCGCCAGCAGCCGAGAAGGACAGGGCCGTTCGGACACCATATATTTT CASSREGQGRSDTIYF
NA 14 TRBD1 TRBJ1-4 TRBV2 TGTGCCAGCAGTAGGACAGGGGGCAATGAAAAACTGTTTTTT CASSRTGGNEKLFF
NA 15 TRBD1 TRBJ1-1 TRBV7-9 TGTGCCAGCAGCTTAGAGGGACAGGGGCGGGGGGCAGCTTTCTTT CASSLEGQGRGAAFF
NA 13 NA TRBJ1-2 TRBV12-3/TRBV12-4 TGTGCCAGCAGTTTATTTTGGGTTGAGGGCTACACCTTC CASSLFWVEGYTF
NA 14 NA TRBJ1-2 TRBV18 TGTGCCAGCTCACCAACAGGCTCTAACTATGGCTACACCTTC CASSPTGSNYGYTF
NA 16 TRBD1 TRBJ2-1 TRBV5-1 TGCGCCAGCACCCAACAGGGGACGAGCTCCTACAATGAGCAGTTCTTC CASTQQGTSSYNEQFF
NA 16 TRBD2 TRBJ2-2 TRBV9 TGTGCCAGCAGCGCCTCGGGGGGGATCGACACCGGGGAGCTGTTTTTT CASSASGGIDTGELFF
few 14 TRBD2 TRBJ2-7 TRBV7-8 TGTGCCAGCCGGGAGGGGGGGGTGTCCGGAGAGCAGTACTTC CASREGGVSGEQYF
NA 13 NA TRBJ2-7 TRBV18 TGTGCCAGCTCACCAACCGCCAGGGACGAGCAGTACTTC CASSPTARDEQYF
NA 15 TRBD1 TRBJ1-4 TRBV19 TGTGCCAGTAGTGATCCGGACAGGGGGCTCGAAAAACTGTTTTTT CASSDPDRGLEKLFF
few 14 NA TRBJ1-3 TRBV9 TGTGCCAGCAGCTCGACCTACTCTGGAAACACCATATATTTT CASSSTYSGNTIYF
NA 15 NA TRBJ2-2 TRBV21-1 TGTGCCAGCAGCAAAGGGTTCGCTCTCAACGGGGAGCTGTTTTTT CASSKGFALNGELFF
NA 17 NA TRBJ2-5 TRBV7-2 TGTGCCAGCAGCCGGAGACCCTATTCGGGGTTCCAAGAGACCCAGTACTTC CASSRRPYSGFQETQYF
NA 12 NA TRBJ2-1 TRBV7-9 TGTGCCAGCAGCTCCTTGGTGGTTGAGCAGTTCTTC CASSSLVVEQFF
NA 13 NA TRBJ1-2 TRBV2 TGTGCCAGCAGTGAAGAGGGCCTCTATGGCTACACCTTC CASSEEGLYGYTF
NA 15 TRBD2 TRBJ2-1 TRBV9 TGTGCCAGCAGCGTAGGAACTAGCGGGGGGACTGAGCAGTTCTTC CASSVGTSGGTEQFF
NA 13 NA TRBJ1-2 TRBV5-6 TGTGCCAGCAGCTTGAACAGCCTTTATGGCTACACCTTC CASSLNSLYGYTF
NA 15 NA TRBJ1-2 TRBV4-1 TGCGCCAGCAGCCAAGTCGGCGGGTGGCGCGATGGCTACACCTTC CASSQVGGWRDGYTF
NA 12 NA TRBJ2-7 TRBV5-1 TGCGCCAGCAGCTCGTACAGGTACGAGCAGTACTTC CASSSYRYEQYF
once 18 TRBD2 TRBJ2-2 TRBV27 TGTGCCAGGGGCGTAACCGGGACTAGCGGAGGTGGGGGCGGGGAGCTGTTTTTT CARGVTGTSGGGGGELFF
NA 11 NA TRBJ1-1 TRBV13 TGTGCCAGCAGCTTAGCCGGGGGAGCTTTCTTT CASSLAGGAFF
NA 16 NA TRBJ1-2 TRBV19 TGTGCCAGTAGGAGTGGTTTGGACAGACCCAACTATGGCTACACCTTC CASRSGLDRPNYGYTF
once 17 NA TRBJ2-6 TRBV27 TGTGCCAGCAGTTCTCAGAATAGGATGACTGGGGCCAACGTCCTGACTTTC CASSSQNRMTGANVLTF
NA 15 NA TRBJ1-2 TRBV4-1 TGCGCCAGCAGCCAAGATGGGGGCAGGGACTATGGCTACACCTTC CASSQDGGRDYGYTF
NA 13 NA TRBJ2-1 TRBV7-9 TGTGCCAGCAGCTTGACAGAAAACAATGAGCAGTTCTTC CASSLTENNEQFF
NA 16 TRBD1 TRBJ1-2 TRBV19 TGTGCCAGTAGTATTACGCCTAGGGACAGCTTGCGTGGCTACACCTTC CASSITPRDSLRGYTF
NA 13 TRBD1 TRBJ2-7 TRBV2 TGTGCCAGCAGAGACAGGGGGCAGAACGAGCAGTACTTC CASRDRGQNEQYF
NA 16 TRBD1 TRBJ1-1 TRBV5-1 TGCGCCAGCAGCGGAAAACAGGGGGAGCGTCACACTGAAGCTTTCTTT CASSGKQGERHTEAFF
NA 15 TRBD1 TRBJ1-2 TRBV7-9 TGTGCCAGCAGCTTTATACAGGGGAAGCGGTATGGCTACACCTTC CASSFIQGKRYGYTF
few 19 TRBD2 TRBJ2-2 TRBV3-1/TRBV3-2 TGTGCCAGTCGCAGGAAGGGACTAGCGGGAGGAGGCGACACCGGGGAGCTGTTTTTT CASRRKGLAGGGDTGELFF
NA 15 TRBD1 TRBJ1-2 TRBV6-5 TGTGCCAGCAATCACCAGGGGGGCTCTTACTATGGCTACACCTTC CASNHQGGSYYGYTF
NA 17 NA TRBJ1-2 TRBV9 TGTGCCAGCAGCCGCAACTCCCTGGGCGGGGGCTACTATGGCTACACCTTC CASSRNSLGGGYYGYTF
few 13 NA TRBJ1-6 TRBV6-4 TGTGCCAGCAGTGACAGGGATAATTCACCCCTCCACTTT CASSDRDNSPLHF
NA 17 TRBD2 TRBJ2-2 TRBV4-2 TGTGCCAGCAGCCAAGCGGGACTAGCGGATAACACCGGGGAGCTGTTTTTT CASSQAGLADNTGELFF
NA 11 NA TRBJ1-2 TRBV30 TGTGCCTGGATGGCTAACTATGGCTACACCTTC CAWMANYGYTF
NA 18 NA TRBJ2-1 TRBV4-1 TGCGCCAGCAGCCTAGTCCTGGGATCGCGGACCTCCCCCAATGAGCAGTTCTTC CASSLVLGSRTSPNEQFF
NA 19 TRBD2 TRBJ2-1 TRBV5-1 TGCGCCAGCAGCTTGGCCGGGCCGAGCGGGAGATTTATCACGAGTGAGCAGTTCTTC CASSLAGPSGRFITSEQFF